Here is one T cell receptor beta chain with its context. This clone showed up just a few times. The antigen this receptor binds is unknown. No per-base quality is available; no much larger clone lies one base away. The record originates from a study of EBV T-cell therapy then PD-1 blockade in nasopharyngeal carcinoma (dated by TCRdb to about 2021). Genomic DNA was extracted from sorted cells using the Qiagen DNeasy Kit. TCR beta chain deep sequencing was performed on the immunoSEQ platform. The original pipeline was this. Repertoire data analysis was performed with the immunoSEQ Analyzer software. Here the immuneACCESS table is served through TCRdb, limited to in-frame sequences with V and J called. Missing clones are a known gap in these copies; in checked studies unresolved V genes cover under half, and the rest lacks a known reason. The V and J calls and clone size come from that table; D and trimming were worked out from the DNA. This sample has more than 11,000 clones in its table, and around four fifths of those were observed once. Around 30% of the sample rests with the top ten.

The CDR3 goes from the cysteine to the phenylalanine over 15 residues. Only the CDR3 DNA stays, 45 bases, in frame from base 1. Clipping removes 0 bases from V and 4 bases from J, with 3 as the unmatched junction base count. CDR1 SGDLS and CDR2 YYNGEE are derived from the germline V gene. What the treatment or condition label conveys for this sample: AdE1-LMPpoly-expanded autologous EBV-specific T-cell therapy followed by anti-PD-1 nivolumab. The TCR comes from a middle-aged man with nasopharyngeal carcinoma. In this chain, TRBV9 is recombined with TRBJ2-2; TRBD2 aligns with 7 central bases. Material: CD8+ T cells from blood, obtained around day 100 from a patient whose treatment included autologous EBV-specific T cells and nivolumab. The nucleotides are TGTGCCAGCAGCGTAGAAACGGGGGGCACCGGGGAGCTGTTTTTT. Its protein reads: CASSVETGGTGELFF.